Below, 21 T cell receptor beta chains from the same sample are listed, as sequenced in a study of blood T cell repertoires in COVID-19 (dated by TCRdb to about 2020). Library construction relied on the immunoSEQ multiplex PCR assay. TCRdb obtained this table from immuneACCESS and retained in-frame rearrangements with V and J assigned. These tables miss some clones; where compared with another copy, unresolved V genes account for less than half of the shortfall, and the remainder is unexplained. In this sample the table shows approximately 270,000 clones, roughly nine tenths of which occur a single time. The ten largest clones add up to 1.2% of the sample. The sequenced material came from PBMCs or T cells enriched from blood (not recorded which). These receptors were obtained from a human donor in a cohort exposed to, infected with or recovered from COVID-19 (not recorded which). The donor label of this sample is uncertain.

This chain links TRBV24-1 with TRBJ2-7; TRBD1 agrees at 10 bases. The CDR3 covers 13 residues. Unmatched junction bases numbered 6, after V lost 9 bases and J lost 5 bases. CDR1 is KGHDR, CDR2 SFDVKD, per germline. The CDR3 DNA follows: TGTGCCACCGGGGGGACAGGGGAGCACGAGCAGTACTTC. Translating it yields CATGGTGEHEQYF.

This chain connects TRBV2 to TRBJ2-6, with a weak D call TRBD1 (5 bases). Germline-derived CDR1 and CDR2 are SNHLY and FYNNEI. The CDR3 extends over 16 amino acids. Between the trimmed V and J ends, which lost 4 bases and 3 bases, there was a span of 13 bases. CDR3 coding DNA: TGTGCCAGCAGTGTCCCTCAGGGCTATGGGGCCAACGTCCTGACTTTC. Encoded protein: CASSVPQGYGANVLTF.

Details on this clone: A junction boundary mismatches the germline segment, possibly from a read error. The chain has TRBV6-2 or TRBV6-3 and TRBJ2-7; TRBD1 is a possible D gene (6 bases). CDR3 length: 14 amino acids. Germline V lookup: CDR1 MNHEY, CDR2 SVGEGT. The CDR3 sequence: CASTYSGDSYEQYF. The CDR3 bases are TGTGCCAGCACTTACTCAGGGGACTCCTACGAGCAGTACTTC.

The chain couples TRBV6-2 or TRBV6-3 to TRBJ1-5, with D unclear. This CDR3 contains 12 residues. V was cut by 5 bases and J by 7 bases, with 9 bases left in between. Per the germline V gene, CDR1 is MNHEY and CDR2 is SVGEGT. CDR3 residues: CASSLSEQPQHF. The CDR3 coding sequence is TGTGCCAGCAGTCTCAGCGAACAGCCCCAGCATTTT.

The gene calls are TRBV5-4 and TRBJ2-5; 8 bases line up with TRBD2. The CDR3 spans 14 residues. Germline trimming cut 0 bases from V and 2 bases from J; bases unmatched to any gene: 0. Germline CDR1 reads SGHNT; CDR2 reads YYREEE (reference sequence). The CDR3 nucleotides are TGTGCCAGCAGCTTGGGACTAGCGCAAGAGACCCAGTACTTC. Protein product: CASSLGLAQETQYF.

This sequence joins TRBV7-3 and TRBJ1-1; a possible D gene is TRBD1 (5 bases). The CDR3 runs 15 residues. Trimming removed 2 bases from V and 1 base from J, with 11 bases in between. Looked up from germline, CDR1 is SGHTA and CDR2 is FQGTGA. CDR3 in amino acids: CASSLYAGGNTEAFF. The CDR3 DNA is TGTGCCAGCAGCTTATATGCGGGGGGGAACACTGAAGCTTTCTTT.

This chain connects TRBV19 to TRBJ1-6, with 9 bases matching TRBD1. Germline CDR1 reads LNHDA; CDR2 reads SQIVND (reference sequence). V lost 8 bases, J lost 14 bases, and 13 bases stayed unmatched. This CDR3 has 14 residues. CDR3 loop: CASSAGQGPASLHF. CDR3 coding DNA: TGTGCCAGTTCTGCGGGACAGGGACCTGCCTCCCTCCACTTT.

V is TRBV5-8 and J is TRBJ2-3; 7 bases align to TRBD1. Per the germline V gene, CDR1 is SGHTS and CDR2 is YDEGEE. V shed 0 bases and J 2 bases; nucleotides not matched to a gene: 9. The CDR3 sequence is 17 residues long. The CDR3 loop reads CASSLVSLGGPTDTQYF. In DNA form, the CDR3 reads TGTGCCAGCAGCTTGGTCAGTTTAGGGGGCCCCACAGATACGCAGTATTTT.

J is TRBJ1-2 and V is TRBV6-1; D not certain. The CDR3 is 15 residues long. The germline V and J ends were trimmed by 2 bases and 0 bases, with 10 bases remaining between them. Germline assignment: CDR1 MNHNS and CDR2 SASEGT. CDR3 bases: TGTGCCAGCAGTGAAATCAAAGCTTCTAACTATGGCTACACCTTC. This sequence encodes CASSEIKASNYGYTF.

V and J are TRBV9 and TRBJ1-2, with 7 nucleotides matching TRBD1. V gave up 0 bases and J gave up 3 bases; unmatched junction bases: 17. CDR1 is SGDLS, CDR2 YYNGEE, per germline. CDR3 length: 19 amino acids. The DNA for the CDR3 is TGTGCCAGCAGCGTAGTAGAGGGACAGCCAAGGGCCTTTTACTATGGCTACACCTTC. It yields the protein CASSVVEGQPRAFYYGYTF.

This chain joins TRBV7-2 and TRBJ1-2, with TRBD1 as a possible D gene (5 bases). Trimming left V 2 bases short and J 6 bases short, with 16 bases between. The CDR3 runs to 15 residues. Germline values: CDR1 SGHTA, CDR2 FQGNSA. The CDR3 sequence is CASSLRGRAVDGYTF. The CDR3 DNA reads as TGTGCCAGCAGCTTAAGGGGCAGGGCAGTGGATGGCTACACCTTC.

V and J are TRBV21-1 and TRBJ2-5; the D call of TRBD2 is as the table states it, not checked on the DNA. TRBV21-1 constitutes a pseudogene. The CDR3 has 10 residues. The CDR3 DNA sequence: TGTAAAAATGAGGGTGGGTCCCAGTACTTC. This gives the protein CKNEGGSQYF.

This chain joins TRBV30 and TRBJ2-2, with D maybe TRBD2 (6 bases). The CDR3 length is 15 residues. Trimming pared 0 bases from V and 6 bases from J, leaving 14 bases between. Germline loops: CDR1 GTSNPN, CDR2 SVGIG (reference sequence). The CDR3 coding sequence is TGTGCCTGGAGTGTAGGAGGGGCTGGGTCCGGGGAGCTGTTTTTT. It yields the protein CAWSVGGAGSGELFF.

V is TRBV7-9 and J is TRBJ2-2; TRBD1 might be the D (5 bases). Germline V gene sequence: CDR1 SEHNR, CDR2 FQNEAQ (reference sequence). This CDR3 spans 13 amino acids. Trimming shortened V by 1 base and J by 7 bases, and 7 bases separated the two germline ends. DNA of the CDR3: TGTGCCAGCAGCTTAGAGGGGTACGGGGAGCTGTTTTTT. Translation: CASSLEGYGELFF.

A few counts support this clone. This chain joins TRBV6-5 and TRBJ1-2; 12 bases agree with TRBD1. V dropped 4 bases and J dropped 4; count of bases not matched to a gene: 7. CDR1 MNHEY and CDR2 SVGAGI come from the germline V gene. This CDR3 has 16 residues. CDR3 protein: CASSSLGQGASYGYTF. The CDR3 DNA reads as TGTGCCAGCAGTTCCCTGGGACAGGGGGCCAGCTATGGCTACACCTTC.

This chain links TRBV10-3 with TRBJ2-7; 12 nucleotides agree with TRBD2. The CDR3 extends over 16 amino acids. After removal of 5 bases from V and 5 bases from J, the junction contained 10 bases not matched to a gene. Germline assignment: CDR1 ENHRY and CDR2 SYGVKD. The CDR3 bases are TGTGCCATCAGTTTCCTAGCGGGGGGGCCAAAAGACGAGCAGTACTTC. Its translation is CAISFLAGGPKDEQYF.

The chain is built from TRBV3-1 (or the pseudogene TRBV3-2) and TRBJ2-1; D perhaps matches TRBD2 (6 bases). Germline CDR1 reads LGHDT; CDR2 reads YNNKEL (reference sequence). The CDR3 is 15 residues long. V dropped 3 bases and J dropped 2 bases, with 11 bases sitting between them. CDR3 coding DNA: TGTGCCAGCAGCCACGAACTAGCCACCTACAATGAGCAGTTCTTC. Amino acid sequence: CASSHELATYNEQFF.

The chain links TRBV23-1 to TRBJ2-2; D unclear. TRBV23-1 counts as an open reading frame of uncertain function. The CDR3 covers 10 residues. V was cut by 10 bases and J by 3 bases, with 3 bases left in between. The CDR3 is CATYTGELFF. The CDR3 region has the DNA TGCGCCACCTACACCGGGGAGCTGTTTTTT.

This chain joins TRBV12-3 or TRBV12-4 and TRBJ2-5; possible D gene TRBD1, 5 bases. V was cut by 5 bases and J by 5 bases, with 12 bases left in between. The CDR3 length is 13 residues. The CDR3 DNA sequence: TGTGCCAGCAGTAGGGGCCCTTTGGAGACCCAGTACTTC. This encodes CASSRGPLETQYF.

This clone has just one count. The chain carries TRBV21-1 and TRBJ1-4. TRBV21-1 has pseudogene status. CDR3 length: 10 residues. Here the CDR3 DNA reads TGTGCCAGCAGCCTGAGGGTGCTGTTTTTT. This translates into CASSLRVLFF.

The CDR3, as DNA: TGTGCCATCAGATCAAACGGACAGGGCTTGAACACTGAAGCTTTCTTT. Protein: CAIRSNGQGLNTEAFF. The rearrangement links TRBV10-3 to TRBJ1-1, with TRBD1 matching 8 bases. The CDR3 runs 16 residues. Trimming cost V 6 bases and J 0 bases; bases outside gene matches: 9. The germline gives CDR1 ENHRY, CDR2 SYGVKD.